These T cell receptor beta chains were read from a single sample in a study of response to subunit inactivated influenza vaccine. MiXCR, run by TCRdb on the RT-PCR reads, gives a single entry per CDR3 protein. The data contain about 540,000 distinct CDR3 sequences, 12% to 15% of them singletons. Sequences were derived from PBMCs from blood, sampled 12 days after vaccination. Every receptor here comes from a man aged 50-60 years who received an inactivated influenza vaccine. The CDR3 runs from the conserved cysteine through the conserved F or W. A D gene is named only where the DNA matches it firmly. Size values are once, few and many counts, or a class for expanded clones, and some rows have none.

TRBJ2-3,TRBV20-1,NA,TRBD1,CSARDPNRGDTQYF,TGCAGTGCTAGAGACCCGAACAGGGGCGATACGCAGTATTTT
TRBJ2-1,TRBV6-2/TRBV6-3,few,TRBD1,CASSRRDSRPYNEQFF,TGTGCCAGCAGTCGTAGGGACAGTAGACCTTACAATGAGCAGTTCTTC
TRBJ1-1,TRBV4-3,NA,TRBD1,CASSQDGTGGTEAFF,TGCGCCAGCAGCCAAGATGGGACAGGGGGCACTGAAGCTTTCTTT
TRBJ2-7,TRBV5-1,many,TRBD1,CASSSRVTGVYEQYF,TGCGCCAGCAGCTCGAGAGTGACAGGGGTCTACGAGCAGTACTTC
TRBJ1-3,TRBV18,few,TRBD1,CASSPMGQLISGNTIYF,TGTGCCAGCTCACCGATGGGACAGCTAATCTCTGGAAACACCATATATTTT
TRBJ2-2,TRBV3-1,NA,TRBD2,CASTLAANTGELFF,TGTGCCAGCACACTAGCGGCGAACACCGGGGAGCTGTTTTTT
TRBJ1-1,TRBV5-1,few,NA,CASSQTMNTEAFF,TGCGCCAGCAGCCAGACAATGAACACTGAAGCTTTCTTT
TRBJ2-7,TRBV5-6,few,NA,CASSLEFEGYYEQYF,TGTGCCAGCAGCTTGGAGTTTGAGGGGTACTACGAGCAGTACTTC
TRBJ2-5,TRBV19,few,NA,CASSIDGYLTETQYF,TGTGCCAGTAGTATCGACGGTTACCTCACAGAGACCCAGTACTTC
TRBJ2-2,TRBV7-9,NA,NA,CASRDINTGELFF,TGTGCCAGCCGGGACATCAACACCGGGGAGCTGTTTTTT
TRBJ2-3,TRBV7-2,NA,TRBD2,CASSFRSGGFTDTQYF,TGTGCCAGCAGCTTCCGTAGCGGGGGGTTCACAGATACGCAGTATTTT
TRBJ1-6,TRBV7-9,many,TRBD1,CASSHGTVTPYDSPLHF,TGTGCCAGCAGCCATGGGACAGTGACCCCCTATGATTCACCCCTCCACTTT
TRBJ2-7,TRBV28,many,TRBD1,CASSGPGQGYEQYF,TGTGCCAGCAGTGGTCCGGGACAGGGCTACGAGCAGTACTTC
TRBJ2-1,TRBV6-2/TRBV6-3,many,NA,CASTDLDSSSYNEQFF,TGTGCCAGCACCGACTTGGACTCTAGCTCCTACAATGAGCAGTTCTTC
TRBJ2-7,TRBV12-3/TRBV12-4,few,TRBD2,CASSLTSGGAREQYF,TGTGCCAGCAGTCTGACTAGCGGGGGGGCCAGGGAGCAGTACTTC
TRBJ1-1,TRBV20-1,few,TRBD1,CSAINRGTEAFF,TGCAGTGCTATTAACAGGGGCACTGAAGCTTTCTTT
TRBJ1-4,TRBV3-1,NA,NA,CASSQALNEKLFF,TGTGCCAGCAGCCAAGCCCTTAATGAAAAACTGTTTTTT
TRBJ2-1,TRBV20-1,few,TRBD2,CSARLAGSLDEQFF,TGCAGTGCTAGACTAGCGGGATCCCTCGATGAGCAGTTCTTC
TRBJ2-1,TRBV24-1,few,TRBD1,CATSGGTGGDEQFF,TGTGCCACGTCCGGTGGGACAGGGGGCGATGAGCAGTTCTTC
TRBJ1-1,TRBV12-3/TRBV12-4,many,NA,CASSTGHNTEAFF,TGTGCCAGCAGTACGGGACACAACACTGAAGCTTTCTTT
TRBJ2-1,TRBV12-3/TRBV12-4,NA,NA,CASRSRDLGWDEQFF,TGTGCCAGCAGATCCCGGGACTTGGGATGGGATGAGCAGTTCTTC
TRBJ1-4,TRBV20-1,few,NA,CSARDLGRTRATNEKLFF,TGCAGTGCTAGAGACTTAGGGCGCACAAGGGCAACTAATGAAAAACTGTTTTTT
TRBJ2-1,TRBV30,NA,TRBD2,CAWSRGGTYNEQFF,TGTGCCTGGAGCCGCGGGGGGACCTACAATGAGCAGTTCTTC
TRBJ1-4,TRBV28,NA,TRBD1,CASSLPTGRIEKLFF,TGTGCCAGCAGTTTACCGACAGGGAGGATTGAAAAACTGTTTTTT
TRBJ1-5,TRBV7-9,few,NA,CASSPSPGNQPQHF,TGTGCCAGCAGCCCTTCCCCCGGCAATCAGCCCCAGCATTTT
TRBJ2-7,TRBV7-2,NA,NA,CASSAGQRTYEQYF,TGTGCCAGCAGCGCAGGACAGCGAACCTACGAGCAGTACTTC
TRBJ2-1,TRBV5-6,few,TRBD2,CASSLTSGRTYNEQFF,TGTGCCAGCAGTTTGACTAGCGGGAGGACGTACAATGAGCAGTTCTTC
TRBJ2-5,TRBV12-3/TRBV12-4,few,NA,CASSFGGLGGETQYF,TGTGCCAGCAGTTTCGGTGGACTAGGGGGAGAGACCCAGTACTTC
TRBJ2-7,TRBV20-1,NA,TRBD1,CSARPGQGDYEQYF,TGCAGTGCTAGACCGGGACAGGGGGACTACGAGCAGTACTTC
TRBJ2-7,TRBV10-3,few,NA,CAISESAGSYEQYF,TGTGCCATCAGTGAGTCGGCGGGATCCTACGAGCAGTACTTC
TRBJ1-1,TRBV9,few,TRBD1,CASSVGTGGVTEAFF,TGTGCCAGCAGCGTAGGGACAGGGGGCGTTACAGAAGCTTTCTTT
TRBJ1-5,TRBV28,few,NA,CASSLGGAFNQPQHF,TGTGCCAGCAGTTTAGGGGGGGCATTCAATCAGCCCCAGCATTTT
TRBJ2-2,TRBV30,NA,NA,CAWGPGGGAGELFF,TGTGCCTGGGGACCAGGTGGGGGAGCCGGGGAGCTGTTTTTT
TRBJ2-7,TRBV3-1,NA,NA,CASSHRQKWYEQYF,TGTGCCAGCAGCCATCGACAGAAGTGGTACGAGCAGTACTTC